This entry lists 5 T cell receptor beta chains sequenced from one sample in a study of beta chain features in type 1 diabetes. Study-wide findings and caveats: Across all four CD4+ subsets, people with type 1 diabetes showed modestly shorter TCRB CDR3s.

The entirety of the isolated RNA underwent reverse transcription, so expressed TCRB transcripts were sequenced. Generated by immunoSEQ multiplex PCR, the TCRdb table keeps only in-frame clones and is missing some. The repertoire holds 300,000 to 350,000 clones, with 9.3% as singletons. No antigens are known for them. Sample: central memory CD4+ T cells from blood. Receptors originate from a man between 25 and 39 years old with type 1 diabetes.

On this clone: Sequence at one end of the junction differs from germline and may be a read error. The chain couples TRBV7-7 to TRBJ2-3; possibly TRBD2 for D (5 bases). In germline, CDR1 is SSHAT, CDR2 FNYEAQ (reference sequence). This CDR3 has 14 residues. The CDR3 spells CASSLATFSDTQYF. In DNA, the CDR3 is TGTGCTAGCAGCTTAGCGACCTTCTCAGATACGCAGTATTTT.

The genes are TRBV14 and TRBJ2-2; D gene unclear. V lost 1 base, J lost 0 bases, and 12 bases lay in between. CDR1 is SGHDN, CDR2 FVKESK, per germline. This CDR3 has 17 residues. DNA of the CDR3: TGTGCCAGCAGCCAAGGCCTCTCAGGACCGAACACCGGGGAGCTGTTTTTT. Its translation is CASSQGLSGPNTGELFF.

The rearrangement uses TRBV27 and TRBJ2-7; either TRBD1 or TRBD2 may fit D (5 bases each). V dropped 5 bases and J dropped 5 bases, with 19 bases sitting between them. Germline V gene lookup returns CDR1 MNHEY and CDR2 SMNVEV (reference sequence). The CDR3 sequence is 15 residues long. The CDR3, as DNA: TGTGCCAGCAGTACACGCCGCTGGGGGTCTAACGAGCAGTACTTC. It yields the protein CASSTRRWGSNEQYF.

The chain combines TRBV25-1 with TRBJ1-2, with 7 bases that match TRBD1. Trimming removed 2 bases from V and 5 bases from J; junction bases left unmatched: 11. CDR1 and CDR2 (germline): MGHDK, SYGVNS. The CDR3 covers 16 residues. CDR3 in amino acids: CASSEGGKGASYGYTF. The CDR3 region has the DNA TGTGCCAGCAGTGAAGGTGGGAAGGGGGCTTCGTATGGCTACACCTTC.

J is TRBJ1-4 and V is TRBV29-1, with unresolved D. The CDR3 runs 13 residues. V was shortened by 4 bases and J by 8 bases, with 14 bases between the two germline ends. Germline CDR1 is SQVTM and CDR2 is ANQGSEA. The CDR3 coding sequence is TGCAGCGTTGTTGGCATTGGTGGAGAAAAACTGTTTTTT. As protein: CSVVGIGGEKLFF.